These T cell receptor beta chains were read from a single sample in a study of blood T cell repertoires in COVID-19. The data were produced by immunoSEQ multiplex PCR, yet TCRdb's version contains in-frame clones alone and is incomplete. The sample lists approximately 140,000 clones, approximately 84% occurring once. Sequencing was carried out using peripheral blood. Every receptor here comes from a man aged 55 to 70 with acute or convalescent COVID-19. CDR3s include the opening cysteine and the closing phenylalanine or tryptophan. Fields, in order: V gene, D gene, clone size, J gene, CDR3 length, CDR3 protein, CDR3 DNA. D genes are given only for firm matches. Expanded clones are given a class, and other clones once, few, many or no size at all.

TRBV29-1	-	-	TRBJ1-1	13	CSGGTGMNTEAFF	TGCAGCGGTGGAACAGGGATGAACACTGAAGCTTTCTTT
TRBV11-2	-	-	TRBJ1-1	14	CASSGPGVITEAFF	TGTGCCAGCAGCGGGCCGGGGGTAATCACTGAAGCTTTCTTT
TRBV6-5	-	-	TRBJ1-1	11	CASTRGAEAFF	TGTGCCAGCACCCGCGGGGCTGAAGCTTTCTTT
TRBV5-4	TRBD1	-	TRBJ1-4	15	CASSFDRGANEKLFF	TGTGCCAGCAGCTTTGACAGGGGTGCTAATGAAAAACTGTTTTTT
TRBV6-6	TRBD2	-	TRBJ2-1	17	CASSRALIAGAYNEQFF	TGTGCCAGCAGTCGGGCGCTCATAGCGGGGGCCTACAATGAGCAGTTCTTC
TRBV4-2	-	once	TRBJ1-4	16	CASSQDEGEGGEKLFF	TGTGCCAGCAGCCAAGACGAGGGGGAAGGCGGTGAAAAACTGTTTTTT
TRBV5-5	-	-	TRBJ1-3	13	CASSGFAENTIYF	TGTGCCAGCAGCGGTTTTGCAGAAAACACCATATATTTT
TRBV27	TRBD1	-	TRBJ2-7	14	CASRRQGFSYEQYF	TGTGCCAGCAGAAGACAGGGATTCAGCTACGAGCAGTACTTC
TRBV29-1	-	-	TRBJ2-4	13	CSVVGKMRDIQYF	TGCAGCGTTGTAGGCAAGATGAGGGACATTCAGTACTTC
TRBV30	-	-	TRBJ1-2	14	CAWKGHIAQDGYTF	TGTGCCTGGAAGGGACACATAGCCCAGGATGGCTACACCTTC
TRBV5-1	TRBD2	-	TRBJ2-7	15	CASSLMTSGTYEQYF	TGCGCCAGCAGCTTGATGACTAGCGGAACCTACGAGCAGTACTTC
TRBV5-1	-	-	TRBJ2-5	15	CASSLGMGPQETQYF	TGCGCCAGCAGCTTGGGGATGGGGCCCCAAGAGACCCAGTACTTC
TRBV5-1	-	-	TRBJ1-1	14	CASKTGHQNTEAFF	TGCGCCAGCAAAACCGGACACCAGAACACTGAAGCTTTCTTT
TRBV6-5	-	-	TRBJ1-1	16	CASSSLPRGTHTEAFF	TGTGCCAGCAGTTCGCTCCCCCGGGGGACCCACACTGAAGCTTTCTTT
TRBV19	-	-	TRBJ1-6	16	CASSMRGNPGDSPLHF	TGTGCCAGTAGTATGCGGGGAAACCCCGGCGATTCACCCCTCCACTTT
TRBV19	-	-	TRBJ1-1	14	CASISQGRFTEAFF	TGTGCCAGTATATCCCAGGGCAGGTTCACTGAAGCTTTCTTT
TRBV6-6	TRBD2	-	TRBJ2-1	14	CASSFSRLANEQFF	TGTGCCAGCAGTTTTTCGCGACTAGCAAATGAGCAGTTCTTC
TRBV6-1	-	-	TRBJ1-4	14	CASSPTGDHEKLFF	TGTGCCAGCAGTCCAACAGGTGACCATGAAAAACTGTTTTTT
TRBV7-6	TRBD2	-	TRBJ2-2	18	CASSLDLTSGRGTGELFF	TGTGCCAGCAGCTTAGACCTTACTAGCGGGAGGGGCACCGGGGAGCTGTTTTTT
TRBV2	TRBD1	few	TRBJ2-7	16	CASRRDQTGGGHEQYF	TGTGCCAGCAGGAGAGACCAGACAGGGGGCGGGCACGAGCAGTACTTC
TRBV7-8	TRBD2	-	TRBJ2-2	17	CASSLVPTSGNTGELFF	TGTGCCAGCAGCTTAGTCCCGACTAGCGGGAACACCGGGGAGCTGTTTTTT
TRBV3-1/TRBV3-2	TRBD1	-	TRBJ1-4	14	CASSPSPTGEKLFF	TGTGCCAGCAGCCCCTCACCGACAGGGGAAAAACTGTTTTTT
TRBV24-1	-	-	TRBJ2-2	15	CATSALDSSTGELFF	TGTGCCACCAGTGCCCTGGACTCGAGCACCGGGGAGCTGTTTTTT
TRBV5-1	-	few	TRBJ2-1	15	CASSLGDIHYNEQFF	TGCGCCAGCAGCTTAGGGGACATACATTACAATGAGCAGTTCTTC
TRBV12-5	TRBD1	once	TRBJ2-7	14	CASGLGTGNYEQYF	TGTGCTAGTGGTTTGGGGACAGGGAACTACGAGCAGTACTTC
TRBV5-1	TRBD1	-	TRBJ2-2	15	CASSLAKTGAGELFF	TGCGCCAGCAGCTTGGCCAAAACAGGGGCCGGGGAGCTGTTTTTT
TRBV21-1	-	-	TRBJ2-7	15	CASSKVRGSSYEQYF	TGTGCCAGCAGCAAAGTCAGGGGGAGTTCCTACGAGCAGTACTTC
TRBV9	-	-	TRBJ1-2	10	CASGGAGYTF	TGTGCCAGCGGGGGGGCTGGCTACACCTTC
TRBV29-1	-	-	TRBJ2-6	13	CSVNLSGANVLTF	TGCAGCGTTAATCTCTCTGGGGCCAACGTCCTGACTTTC
TRBV6-5	TRBD1	-	TRBJ1-1	15	CASSPRQGSNTEAFF	TGTGCCAGCAGTCCTCGACAGGGTTCGAACACTGAAGCTTTCTTT
TRBV7-2	-	-	TRBJ1-5	15	CASSLEFRSRQPQHF	TGTGCCAGCAGCTTAGAGTTCCGATCACGGCAGCCCCAGCATTTT
TRBV18	-	-	TRBJ2-3	17	CASSPTERVTSTDTQYF	TGTGCCAGCTCACCTACGGAGCGGGTGACTAGCACAGATACGCAGTATTTT
TRBV3-1/TRBV3-2	-	-	TRBJ1-4	13	CASSQVSDEKLFF	TGTGCCAGCAGCCAAGTGTCAGATGAAAAACTGTTTTTT
TRBV18	-	-	TRBJ1-4	16	CASSPWTRATNEKLFF	TGTGCCAGCTCACCATGGACGAGGGCCACTAATGAAAAACTGTTTTTT
TRBV4-1	-	-	TRBJ1-6	16	CASSQQQGINNSPLHF	TGCGCCAGCAGCCAACAGCAGGGGATTAATAATTCACCCCTCCACTTT
TRBV9	TRBD2	-	TRBJ2-3	15	CASSGGLAGVDTQYF	TGTGCCAGCAGCGGCGGACTAGCGGGGGTCGATACGCAGTATTTT
TRBV6-5	-	-	TRBJ1-3	12	CASSSYGNTIYF	TGTGCCAGCAGTTCCTACGGAAACACCATATATTTT
TRBV12-5	TRBD1	-	TRBJ2-7	14	CASDKGTGSYEQYF	TGTGCTAGTGATAAAGGGACAGGGTCCTACGAGCAGTACTTC
TRBV5-1	TRBD1	-	TRBJ1-2	16	CASSLYPGQGARGYTF	TGCGCCAGCAGCTTGTACCCGGGACAGGGGGCGCGAGGCTACACCTTC
TRBV5-8	-	once	TRBJ1-4	14	CASSLVGGNEKLFF	TGTGCCAGCAGCTTGGTAGGGGGTAATGAAAAACTGTTTTTT
TRBV19	-	few	TRBJ1-2	16	CASSIGGAGTHYGYTF	TGTGCCAGTAGTATAGGGGGAGCCGGGACACATTATGGCTACACCTTC
TRBV20-1	-	-	TRBJ2-1	13	CSASFPSYNEQFF	TGCAGTGCTAGTTTTCCTTCCTACAATGAGCAGTTCTTC
TRBV12-5	TRBD2	-	TRBJ2-5	16	CASGFPGLGSGEAQYF	TGTGCTAGTGGTTTCCCCGGGTTGGGCAGCGGGGAGGCCCAGTACTTC
TRBV6-5	TRBD2	-	TRBJ2-7	15	CASKTSSGATYEQYF	TGTGCCAGCAAGACCTCTAGCGGGGCCACCTACGAGCAGTACTTC
TRBV19	TRBD1	-	TRBJ1-2	20	CASPGRPRGQYSIYRYGYTF	TGTGCCAGCCCCGGGCGACCCAGGGGGCAGTACTCGATCTACCGCTATGGCTACACCTTC
TRBV30	TRBD1	-	TRBJ1-1	13	CAWSTGADTEAFF	TGTGCCTGGAGTACAGGGGCGGACACTGAAGCTTTCTTT
TRBV9	-	-	TRBJ2-5	14	CASSPRTSQETQYF	TGTGCCAGCAGCCCCAGGACATCTCAAGAGACCCAGTACTTC
TRBV4-1	-	-	TRBJ2-2	14	CASSQGTGSGELFF	TGCGCCAGCAGCCAGGGGACTGGTAGCGGGGAGCTGTTTTTT
TRBV30	-	-	TRBJ1-3	15	CAWSLSGGRGNTIYF	TGTGCCTGGAGCCTCAGCGGGGGTCGGGGAAACACCATATATTTT
TRBV6-5	TRBD1	-	TRBJ2-7	16	CASSYSIAGQGIEQYF	TGTGCCAGCAGTTACTCGATAGCAGGACAGGGGATCGAGCAGTACTTC
TRBV29-1	-	-	TRBJ2-3	11	CSVEKRSTQYF	TGCAGCGTTGAAAAACGGTCTACGCAGTATTTT
TRBV10-3	-	few	TRBJ1-4	14	CAISESGTIEKLFF	TGTGCCATCAGTGAGTCGGGGACAATTGAAAAACTGTTTTTT
TRBV10-2	-	-	TRBJ1-1	15	CASSDVDRSNTEAFF	TGCGCCAGCAGTGATGTAGACAGATCGAACACTGAAGCTTTCTTT